One sample yielded the 30 T cell receptor beta chains listed below, sequenced in a study of beta chain features in type 1 diabetes. Since all of the isolated RNA was reverse transcribed, expressed TCRB transcripts were what got sequenced. The protocol was immunoSEQ multiplex PCR, while the TCRdb copy is restricted to in-frame clones and leaves out a portion. The sample shows fewer than 400,000 clones, roughly 8% of them seen only once. Sequences were obtained from central memory CD4+ T cells from blood. The receptors originated from a woman aged 18-30 years in good health.

This clone was seen many times. Written as DNA, the CDR3 is TGCGCCAGCAGTCAATCTCAGGACGGTAGCTCCTACAATGAGCAGTTCTTC. Translating gives CASSQSQDGSSYNEQFF. The gene calls are TRBV23-1 and TRBJ2-1, with no clear D. TRBV23-1 counts as an open reading frame of uncertain function. The CDR3 spans 17 residues. Trimming took 0 bases from V and 0 from J, leaving 12 bases between them.

J is TRBJ2-5 and V is TRBV7-2; 7 positions match TRBD2. The germline V gene encodes CDR1 SGHTA and CDR2 FQGNSA. This CDR3 comprises 16 residues. With V trimmed by 3 bases and J by 4 bases, 11 bases remained unmatched. CDR3 sequence (DNA): TGTGCCAGCAGCTTGGTTGGCGGGAGTTTGGGAGAGACCCAGTACTTC. Protein product: CASSLVGGSLGETQYF.

The chain has TRBV6-5 and TRBJ2-7; D is undetermined. This CDR3 has 13 residues. The germline gives CDR1 MNHEY, CDR2 SVGAGI. V was trimmed by 5 bases and J by 2 bases, leaving 10 bases between them. This chain's CDR3 is CASSDGQAYEQYF. CDR3 DNA: TGTGCCAGCAGTGACGGCCAAGCCTACGAGCAGTACTTC.

This clone was observed a few times. The same CDR3 arises from other DNA sequences in this sample as well. The chain combines TRBV19 with TRBJ2-2; D remains unclear. The CDR3 extends over 14 amino acids. Between the trimmed V and J ends, which lost 4 bases and 2 bases, there was a span of 8 bases. Germline CDR1 reads LNHDA; CDR2 reads SQIVND (reference sequence). CDR3 region: CASSRAINTGELFF. The CDR3 DNA reads TGTGCCAGTAGTAGGGCCATTAACACCGGGGAGCTGTTTTTT.

The chain combines TRBV7-2 with TRBJ2-5; 7 nucleotides line up with TRBD1. Germline CDR1 is SGHTA and CDR2 is FQGNSA. V shed 1 base and J 4 bases; nucleotides not matched to a gene: 9. The length of the CDR3 is 16 residues. The CDR3 loop is CASSLGGQPGRETQYF. CDR3 DNA sequence: TGTGCCAGCAGCTTAGGGGGACAGCCGGGAAGAGAGACCCAGTACTTC.

The chain couples TRBV5-1 to TRBJ2-5; D is perhaps TRBD1 or TRBD2 (5 bases each). Trimming removed 1 base at V and 1 base at J, with 23 bases between. This CDR3 is built from 19 residues. Germline CDR1 SGHRS, CDR2 YFSETQ. In DNA, the CDR3 is TGCGCCAGCAGCTTGAACCCTGACTACTTCGACAGTCCCCAAGAGACCCAGTACTTC. This gives the protein CASSLNPDYFDSPQETQYF.

V gene TRBV2 combines with J gene TRBJ1-2, with no clear D. Germline CDR1 and CDR2: SNHLY and FYNNEI. V was cut by 0 bases and J by 4 bases, with 9 bases left in between. There are 14 residues in the CDR3. In DNA form, the CDR3 reads TGTGCCAGCAGTGAAGCGCTGGGGTTCTATGGCTACACCTTC. It translates to CASSEALGFYGYTF.

The table lists this clone with a few counts. The V call is TRBV25-1, the J call TRBJ1-6; D not certain. This CDR3 is built from 13 residues. V lost 2 bases and J 7 bases, leaving 6 bases between the germline ends. Germline V gene lookup returns CDR1 MGHDK and CDR2 SYGVNS. CDR3 residues: CASSERGNSPLHF. The DNA for the CDR3 is TGTGCCAGCAGTGAACGAGGAAATTCACCCCTCCACTTT.

The rearrangement links TRBV6-5 to TRBJ2-7; perhaps TRBD2 as D (5 bases). The CDR3 loop spans 15 amino acids. V was trimmed by 0 bases and J by 6 bases, leaving 15 bases between them. From germline, CDR1 is MNHEY and CDR2 SVGAGI. This CDR3 reads CASSYSRAQGSEQYF. CDR3 DNA sequence: TGTGCCAGCAGTTACTCGAGGGCACAAGGCTCCGAGCAGTACTTC.

This clone has just a few counts. The V call is TRBV4-2, the J call TRBJ1-1; a possible D gene is TRBD1 (6 bases). The CDR3 has 16 amino acids. Germline CDR1 reads LGHNA; CDR2 reads YNFKEQ. Trimming took 1 base from V and 3 from J, leaving 15 bases between them. The CDR3 bases are TGTGCCAGCAGCCAAGTGAGGGGGGGCACGGACACTGAAGCTTTCTTT. It encodes CASSQVRGGTDTEAFF.

This clone has just a few counts. The chain joins TRBV7-2 to TRBJ2-4; TRBD1 aligns across 7 bases. CDR3 length: 15 residues. V dropped 1 base and J dropped 3; count of bases not matched to a gene: 3. Germline-derived CDR1 and CDR2 are SGHTA and FQGNSA. The CDR3 is CASSLVGTDKNIQYF. CDR3 sequence (DNA): TGTGCCAGCAGCTTAGTGGGGACAGACAAAAACATTCAGTACTTC.

The chain couples TRBV5-6 to TRBJ2-7; TRBD2 might be the D (5 bases). V was trimmed by 2 bases and J by 3 bases, leaving 21 bases between them. The CDR3 has 17 residues. The germline V gene encodes CDR1 SGHDT and CDR2 YYEEEE. The CDR3 nucleotides are TGTGCCAGCAGCTTTTGGATTCGCTGGGGAGAAAACTACGAGCAGTACTTC. As protein: CASSFWIRWGENYEQYF.

This clone turned up a few times. This chain uses TRBV5-4 with TRBJ2-1; D uncertain. The CDR3 has 14 amino acids. Germline assignment: CDR1 SGHNT and CDR2 YYREEE (reference sequence). Trimming took off 3 bases at V and 6 bases at J, with 13 bases between the two ends. The CDR3 spells CASSSPLVSNEQFF. The CDR3 DNA is TGTGCCAGCAGCTCCCCCCTAGTAAGCAATGAGCAGTTCTTC.

Only a few counts were recorded for this clone. The V and J genes are TRBV5-6 and TRBJ2-2; 11 bases match TRBD1. Germline values: CDR1 SGHDT, CDR2 YYEEEE. Trimming at V came to 4 bases and at J to 4 bases, leaving 3 bases not matched to a gene. This CDR3 spans 15 amino acids. The DNA of the CDR3 is TGTGCCAGCAGCCGGGACAGGGGGTCCACCGGGGAGCTGTTTTTT. Translated: CASSRDRGSTGELFF.

This clone was seen ten or more times. The V call is TRBV7-9, the J call TRBJ1-4, with TRBD1 as a possible D gene (6 bases). Germline V lookup: CDR1 SEHNR, CDR2 FQNEAQ (reference sequence). This CDR3 region has 14 residues. Trimming pared 7 bases from V and 2 bases from J, leaving 11 bases between. For the CDR3, the DNA is TGTGCCAGCAACCTGCAGGGGACTAATGAAAAACTGTTTTTT. Encoded protein: CASNLQGTNEKLFF.

In this sample, this clone turned up a few times. The chain carries TRBV27 and TRBJ2-5; 7 bases line up with TRBD1. The germline V gene encodes CDR1 MNHEY and CDR2 SMNVEV (reference sequence). This CDR3 has 13 amino acids. V gave up 5 bases and J gave up 4 bases; unmatched junction bases: 4. In DNA, the CDR3 is TGTGCCAGCAGTCCCCGGACAGGAGAGACCCAGTACTTC. Translated: CASSPRTGETQYF.

The V call is TRBV5-1, the J call TRBJ1-1; no definite D call. V was clipped by 2 bases and J by 1 base, with 18 bases between them. Germline V gives CDR1 SGHRS, CDR2 YFSETQ. CDR3 length equals 17 residues. CDR3 region: CASSLSGLIRGNTEAFF. The CDR3 bases are TGCGCCAGCAGCTTATCTGGCCTGATCCGCGGGAACACTGAAGCTTTCTTT.

A few counts support this clone. The chain uses TRBV29-1 and TRBJ2-6, with D tentatively TRBD1 (6 bases). Germline CDR1 SQVTM, CDR2 ANQGSEA. This CDR3 is built from 16 residues. V was cut by 6 bases and J by 0 bases, with 15 bases left in between. CDR3 region: CSVPGQPNSGANVLTF. The CDR3 nucleotides read TGCAGCGTACCAGGACAGCCTAACTCTGGGGCCAACGTCCTGACTTTC.

Turning to this clone: The same CDR3 can be traced to other DNA sequences in this sample. The V gene is TRBV28, the J gene TRBJ2-5; no firm D call. CDR3 length equals 11 residues. With 5 bases removed from V and 2 bases from J, the gap between germline ends came to 3 bases. Germline V gene sequence: CDR1 MDHEN, CDR2 SYDVKM. CDR3: CASSTQETQYF. The CDR3 nucleotides read TGTGCCAGCAGTACTCAAGAGACCCAGTACTTC.

The chain uses TRBV29-1 and TRBJ1-2; no definite D call. CDR1 is SQVTM and CDR2 is ANQGSEA in the germline V gene. There are 13 residues in the CDR3. V dropped 6 bases and J dropped 3 bases, with 14 bases sitting between them. CDR3 nucleotide sequence: TGCAGCGTCCTGATCTCGGGGTACTATGGCTACACCTTC. It translates to CSVLISGYYGYTF. Complete variable domain (other parts from reference TRBV29-1 and TRBJ1-2): SAVISQKPSRDICQRGTSLTIQCQVDSQVTMMFWYRQQPGQSLTLIATANQGSEATYESGFVIDKFPISRPNLTFSTLTVSNMSPEDSSIYLCSVLISGYYGYTFGSGTRLTVV.

The table lists this clone with a few counts. The V gene is TRBV5-1, the J gene TRBJ2-5; D call uncertain. Trimming took off 2 bases at V and 5 bases at J, with 10 bases between the two ends. The CDR3 totals 13 residues. Germline CDR1 and CDR2: SGHRS and YFSETQ. The CDR3 coding sequence is TGCGCCAGCAGCTTCAGCCGCCCGGAGACCCAGTACTTC. Amino acid sequence: CASSFSRPETQYF. Combining the CDR3 with reference TRBV5-1 and TRBJ2-5 gives the whole variable domain KAGVTQTPRYLIKTRGQQVTLSCSPISGHRSVSWYQQTPGQGLQFLFEYFSETQRNKGNFPGRFSGRQFSNSRSEMNVSTLELGDSALYLCASSFSRPETQYFGPGTRLLVL.

The chain is built from TRBV4-3 and TRBJ2-7, with a weak D call TRBD2 (6 bases). The CDR3 runs 13 residues. Germline values: CDR1 LGHNA, CDR2 YSLEER. The germline V and J ends were trimmed by 5 bases and 3 bases, with 11 bases remaining between them. CDR3 region: CASSEQTSYEQYF. The CDR3 DNA reads TGCGCCAGCAGCGAACAGACTAGCTACGAGCAGTACTTC.

V is TRBV4-2 and J is TRBJ2-7; 14 positions agree with TRBD2. CDR3 length: 16 amino acids. Germline loops: CDR1 LGHNA, CDR2 YNFKEQ. J lost 1 base, V lost 4 bases, and 3 bases had no gene match. The CDR3 nucleotides read TGTGCCAGCAGCCGGACTAGCGGGAGGTTATCCTACGAGCAGTACTTC. This codes for CASSRTSGRLSYEQYF.

This chain links TRBV11-2 with TRBJ1-4; D is unresolved. Germline CDR1 is SGHAT and CDR2 is FQNNGV. V lost 0 bases to trimming and J lost 11 bases, with 7 bases between them. The CDR3 has 12 amino acids. This chain's CDR3 is CASSLDHRKLFF. The CDR3 DNA follows: TGTGCCAGCAGCTTAGACCACCGGAAACTGTTTTTT.

The gene calls are TRBV10-3 and TRBJ1-1, with D possibly TRBD1 on 5 matching bases. V lost 7 bases and J lost 1, with 13 bases in between. This CDR3 is built from 14 residues. Germline values: CDR1 ENHRY, CDR2 SYGVKD. In nucleotides, the CDR3 is TGTGCCATCACAGCTGGGACTGGGAACACTGAAGCTTTCTTT. It codes for CAITAGTGNTEAFF.

This clone showed up just a few times. This sequence joins TRBV28 and TRBJ2-7; the D is unclear. CDR1 and CDR2 (germline): MDHEN, SYDVKM. The CDR3 is 14 residues long. Deletions cut 8 bases from V and 5 bases from J, with 19 bases between. DNA for the CDR3: TGTGCCAGCGGCCTAGGAAGAGGTTACGACGAGCAGTACTTC. It translates to CASGLGRGYDEQYF.

The V gene is TRBV18, the J gene TRBJ2-5, with no clear D. Germline values: CDR1 KGHSH, CDR2 LQKENI. This CDR3 contains 12 residues. V was shortened by 4 bases and J by 2 bases, with 5 bases between the two germline ends. The CDR3 bases are TGTGCCAGCTCACTCCGACAAGAGACCCAGTACTTC. Translated, it gives CASSLRQETQYF.

This clone was counted between two and nine times. CDR3 protein: CASSLVGAGRGDTQYF. The CDR3, as DNA: TGTGCCAGCAGCTTAGTTGGGGCAGGCCGGGGAGATACGCAGTATTTT. The chain recombines TRBV11-2 with TRBJ2-3, with D perhaps matching TRBD1 or TRBD2 (5 bases each). From germline, CDR1 is SGHAT and CDR2 FQNNGV. The ends were cut back, 1 base at V and 5 bases at J, with 16 bases in the middle. The CDR3 contains 16 residues. Supplemented by reference TRBV11-2 and TRBJ2-3, the full variable domain reads EAGVAQSPRYKIIEKRQSVAFWCNPISGHATLYWYQQILGQGPKLLIQFQNNGVVDDSQLPKDRFSAERLKGVDSTLKIQPAKLEDSAVYLCASSLVGAGRGDTQYFGPGTRLTVL.

This clone was picked up a small number of times. The V call is TRBV7-2, the J call TRBJ2-4; the D gene is possibly TRBD2 (5 bases). V lost 7 bases and J lost 9, with 13 bases in between. This CDR3 spans 12 amino acids. Germline loops: CDR1 SGHTA, CDR2 FQGNSA. Here the CDR3 reads CASNTGEGIQYF. The CDR3 nucleotides read TGTGCCAGCAACACGGGCGAGGGCATTCAGTACTTC.

This chain joins TRBV11-3 and TRBJ2-3, with D possibly being TRBD2 (6 bases). Germline lookup yields CDR1 SGHNT and CDR2 YENEEA. The V and J ends lost 1 base and 4 bases respectively, with 9 bases between them. The CDR3 sequence is 14 residues long. CDR3 sequence reads: CASSLGLVADTQYF. For the CDR3, the DNA is TGTGCCAGCAGCTTAGGACTAGTGGCAGATACGCAGTATTTT.